The 22 T cell receptor beta chains below all came from one sample that was sequenced in a study of regulatory T cells in long-lasting Graves disease. In building TCR beta libraries, iRepertoire HTBI primers were used together with Arm-PCR of CDR3 regions. TCRdb re-derived calls from the multiplex PCR reads in MiXCR, one entry per CDR3 protein. This sample has approximately 400,000 distinct CDR3 sequences, with 15% to 17% found just once. The time point denotes: newly diagnosed GD, antithyroid drugs for less than 3 months. The TCR library was prepared using RNA isolated from PBMCs. Sequencing used peripheral blood mononuclear cells (PBMCs), obtained at new diagnosis, from a patient treated with antithyroid drugs. The origin of the receptors is a female donor with Graves disease.

This clonotype was seen a single time. The chain carries TRBV20-1 and TRBJ2-7; D may be TRBD2 (5 bases). With 1 base removed from V and 1 base from J, the gap between germline ends came to 11 bases. The length of the CDR3 is 14 residues. Germline V gives CDR1 DFQATT, CDR2 SNEGSKA (reference sequence). The CDR3 DNA reads TGCAGTGCTAGAGGAGGACTCGCTTCCTACGAGCAGTACTTC. Amino acids: CSARGGLASYEQYF.

This clonotype was seen more than once but under ten times. The J gene is TRBJ2-2, the V gene TRBV19; D is uncertain. Trimming removed 8 bases from V and 1 base from J, with 5 bases in between. In germline, CDR1 is LNHDA, CDR2 SQIVND (reference sequence). This CDR3 has 12 residues. The CDR3: CASGQNTGELFF. The CDR3 DNA reads TGTGCCAGTGGTCAGAACACCGGGGAGCTGTTTTTT.

This clonotype was picked up many times. The J gene is TRBJ1-2, the V gene TRBV5-5; D not certain. V was shortened by 6 bases and J by 3 bases, with 15 bases between the two germline ends. The CDR3 runs 14 residues. Germline V lookup: CDR1 SGHKS, CDR2 YYEKEE (reference sequence). The CDR3 spells CASNPEEGDYGYTF. Written as DNA, the CDR3 is TGTGCCAGCAACCCGGAGGAAGGCGACTATGGCTACACCTTC.

This clonotype has a count of ten or more. The chain combines TRBV12-3 or TRBV12-4 with TRBJ1-2; TRBD1 aligns across 11 bases. CDR3 length: 16 amino acids. The V segment lost 2 bases and the J segment 2 bases; nucleotides outside the gene matches: 4. The CDR3 loop is CASSLRTGGVNYGYTF. The CDR3 region has the DNA TGTGCCAGCAGTTTACGGACAGGGGGCGTAAACTATGGCTACACCTTC.

This clonotype has ten or more counts. The chain recombines TRBV6-1 with TRBJ2-2; TRBD1 matches 10 bases. V dropped 6 bases and J dropped 0; count of bases not matched to a gene: 4. CDR1 is MNHNS and CDR2 is SASEGT in the germline V gene. The CDR3 totals 16 residues. The chain's CDR3 is CASSPGTGANTGELFF. The CDR3 nucleotides read TGTGCCAGCAGCCCCGGGACAGGGGCGAACACCGGGGAGCTGTTTTTT.

This clonotype was detected many times. The chain employs TRBV6-2 or TRBV6-3 and TRBJ2-2, with D perhaps given as TRBD1 or TRBD2 (5 bases each). The CDR3 totals 16 residues. V gave up 5 bases and J gave up 4 bases, with 17 bases separating them. CDR1 is MNHEY, CDR2 SVGEGT, per germline. This CDR3 reads CASSGDVSRLTGELFF. The DNA for the CDR3 is TGTGCCAGCAGTGGGGACGTCTCCCGGCTCACCGGGGAGCTGTTTTTT.

This clonotype showed up many times. The rearrangement joins TRBV12-3 or TRBV12-4 to TRBJ1-2; D is unresolved. The CDR3 runs to 15 residues. V was shortened by 3 bases and J by 0 bases, with 11 bases between the two germline ends. The CDR3 loop is CASSLFPGSNYGYTF. CDR3 sequence (DNA): TGTGCCAGCAGTTTGTTCCCGGGATCTAACTATGGCTACACCTTC.

This clonotype was recorded at least ten times. This sequence joins TRBV7-9 and TRBJ2-1; 11 bases map to TRBD1. The V and J ends lost 0 bases and 4 bases, in that order; junction bases with no gene match: 2. The CDR3 contains 16 residues. The germline CDR1 and CDR2 sequences are SEHNR and FQNEAQ (reference sequence). This CDR3 is CASSLAGTGGYNEQFF. For the CDR3, the DNA is TGTGCCAGCAGCTTAGCCGGGACAGGGGGTTACAATGAGCAGTTCTTC.

The rearrangement uses TRBV11-3 and TRBJ2-7; D ambiguous. Germline values: CDR1 SGHNT, CDR2 YENEEA. Deletions cut 5 bases from V and 5 bases from J, with 10 bases between. This CDR3 has 12 amino acids. The CDR3 is CASSGAGDEQYF. The CDR3 DNA sequence: TGTGCCAGCAGCGGAGCAGGAGACGAGCAGTACTTC.

This clonotype was counted only a few times. The chain employs TRBV6-1 and TRBJ1-1, with unresolved D. This CDR3 contains 14 residues. Looked up from germline, CDR1 is MNHNS and CDR2 is SASEGT. The ends were cut back, 6 bases at V and 4 bases at J, with 15 bases in the middle. Written as DNA, the CDR3 is TGTGCCAGCAGCCCGACCGACCCCGGCACTGAAGCTTTCTTT. This gives the protein CASSPTDPGTEAFF.

This clonotype showed up many times. V usage is TRBV12-3 or TRBV12-4 and J usage is TRBJ2-1; 10 bases line up with TRBD2. Trimming took 6 bases from V and 3 from J; bases not matched to a gene: 2. This CDR3 is 14 amino acids long. The DNA of the CDR3 is TGTGCCAGCAGCCCTAGCGGGGGCTACAATGAGCAGTTCTTC. As protein: CASSPSGGYNEQFF.

Ten or more counts support this clonotype. The V call is TRBV11-2, the J call TRBJ1-6; D is unresolved. The V end was cut by 1 base, the J end by 7 bases, with 5 bases between. In germline, CDR1 is SGHAT, CDR2 FQNNGV. The CDR3 sequence is 13 residues long. CDR3 DNA: TGTGCCAGCAGCTTAGTTGGCAATTCACCCCTCCACTTT. Translation gives CASSLVGNSPLHF.

This clonotype has more than one count but fewer than ten. The chain has TRBV7-9 and TRBJ1-1; D is unresolved. The V gene's germline CDR1 is SEHNR and CDR2 FQNEAQ (reference sequence). The CDR3 covers 11 residues. V was cut by 6 bases and J by 8 bases, with 10 bases left in between. The CDR3 DNA reads as TGTGCCAGCAGTCAAGATGTCGAAGCTTTCTTT. This encodes CASSQDVEAFF.

Regarding this clonotype: The likely explanation is a read error, given a far larger clone one base away. The genes are TRBV5-6 and TRBJ2-1, with 7 bases aligning to TRBD1. The junction had 15 bases not matched to a gene; V was cut back by 4 bases and J by 5 bases. This CDR3 spans 17 amino acids. Germline V gene data show CDR1 as SGHDT and CDR2 as YYEEEE. The DNA for the CDR3 is TGTGCCAGCAGCCAGGACAGGATAATGACGTGGGACAATGAGCAGTTCTTC. Protein: CASSQDRIMTWDNEQFF. The full variable domain, its missing parts supplied by reference TRBV5-6 and TRBJ2-1, is DAGVTQSPTHLIKTRGQQVTLRCSPKSGHDTVSWYQQALGQGPQFIFQYYEEEERQRGNFPDRFSGHQFPNYSSELNVNALLLGDSALYLCASSQDRIMTWDNEQFFGPGTRLTVL.

This clonotype was seen a handful of times. The chain recombines TRBV30 with TRBJ2-3; perhaps TRBD2 as D (5 bases). V gave up 2 bases and J gave up 6 bases, with 15 bases separating them. The CDR3 is 14 residues long. The V gene's germline CDR1 is GTSNPN and CDR2 SVGIG (reference sequence). CDR3 nucleotide sequence: TGTGCCTGGAGTAGTGGGCTAGCTTCTGATACGCAGTATTTT. It is translated as CAWSSGLASDTQYF.

The chain is built from TRBV7-6 and TRBJ2-1; D not resolved. Germline assignment: CDR1 SGHVS and CDR2 FNYEAQ. V was trimmed by 5 bases and J by 5 bases, leaving 16 bases between them. The CDR3 is 15 amino acids. CDR3 region: CASSLWSEIHNEQFF. The CDR3 coding sequence is TGTGCCAGCAGCCTCTGGAGCGAGATCCACAATGAGCAGTTCTTC.

There are many counts of this clonotype. The chain couples TRBV4-1 to TRBJ2-4; D might be TRBD1 (5 bases). Looked up from germline, CDR1 is MGHRA and CDR2 is YSYEKL. This CDR3 has 15 residues. V lost 1 base and J 2 bases, leaving 9 bases between the germline ends. In DNA form, the CDR3 reads TGCGCCAGCAGCCAAGTTGCAGGGCCCAAAAACATTCAGTACTTC. Translated: CASSQVAGPKNIQYF.

This clonotype was counted ten times or more. The chain is built from TRBV27 and TRBJ1-2; 7 bases are a match to TRBD1. Per the germline V gene, CDR1 is MNHEY and CDR2 is SMNVEV (reference sequence). The CDR3 is 14 residues long. Trimming cost V 1 base and J 6 bases; bases outside gene matches: 5. The CDR3 nucleotides read TGTGCCAGCAGTTTATTAGGCAGGGGGGATGGCTACACCTTC. This gives the protein CASSLLGRGDGYTF.

The genes are TRBV3-1 and TRBJ1-6, with 9 bases that match TRBD1. CDR1 is LGHDT, CDR2 YNNKEL, per germline (reference sequence). This CDR3 region has 16 residues. The V and J ends lost 4 bases and 8 bases, in that order; junction bases with no gene match: 9. The CDR3, as DNA: TGTGCCAGCAGCCCCGACAGGGGGTGGTACCATTCACCCCTCCACTTT. It yields the protein CASSPDRGWYHSPLHF.

This clonotype was counted at least ten times. The rearrangement uses TRBV27 and TRBJ1-2, with D hard to call. The ends were cut back, 2 bases at V and 4 bases at J, with 8 bases in the middle. Per the germline V gene, CDR1 is MNHEY and CDR2 is SMNVEV (reference sequence). The CDR3 is 13 residues long. CDR3 sequence reads: CASSLHGRYGYTF. CDR3 bases: TGTGCCAGCAGTTTACACGGCCGCTATGGCTACACCTTC.

This clonotype was observed many times. This chain uses TRBV30 with TRBJ2-2, with no clear D. Germline CDR1 reads GTSNPN; CDR2 reads SVGIG (reference sequence). The CDR3 is 14 residues long. V was shortened by 0 bases and J by 7 bases, with 12 bases between the two germline ends. The CDR3 region has the DNA TGTGCCTGGAGTGTGTACCAAGAAGGCGGGGAGCTGTTTTTT. Protein: CAWSVYQEGGELFF.

This clonotype was seen many times. The gene calls are TRBV6-5 and TRBJ1-4; D call uncertain. The CDR3 has 15 residues. Trimming took off 2 bases at V and 0 bases at J, with 7 bases between the two ends. The germline CDR1 and CDR2 sequences are MNHEY and SVGAGI. In DNA form, the CDR3 reads TGTGCCAGCAGTTACAGGCCAGCAACTAATGAAAAACTGTTTTTT. The encoded protein is CASSYRPATNEKLFF.